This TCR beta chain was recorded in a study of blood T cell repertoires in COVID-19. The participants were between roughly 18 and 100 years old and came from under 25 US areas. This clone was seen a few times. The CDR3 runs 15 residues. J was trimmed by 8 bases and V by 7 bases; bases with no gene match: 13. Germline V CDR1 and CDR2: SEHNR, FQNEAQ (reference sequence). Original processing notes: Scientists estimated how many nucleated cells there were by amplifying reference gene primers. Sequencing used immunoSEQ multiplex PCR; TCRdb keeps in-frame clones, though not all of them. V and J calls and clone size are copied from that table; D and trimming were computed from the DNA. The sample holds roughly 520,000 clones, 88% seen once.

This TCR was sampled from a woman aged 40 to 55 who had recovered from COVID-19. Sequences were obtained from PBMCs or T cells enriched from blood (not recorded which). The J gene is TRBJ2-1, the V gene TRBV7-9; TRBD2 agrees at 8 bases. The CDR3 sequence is CASIREGSTLYEQFF. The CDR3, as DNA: TGTGCCAGCATACGGGAGGGATCAACCCTTTATGAGCAGTTCTTC.